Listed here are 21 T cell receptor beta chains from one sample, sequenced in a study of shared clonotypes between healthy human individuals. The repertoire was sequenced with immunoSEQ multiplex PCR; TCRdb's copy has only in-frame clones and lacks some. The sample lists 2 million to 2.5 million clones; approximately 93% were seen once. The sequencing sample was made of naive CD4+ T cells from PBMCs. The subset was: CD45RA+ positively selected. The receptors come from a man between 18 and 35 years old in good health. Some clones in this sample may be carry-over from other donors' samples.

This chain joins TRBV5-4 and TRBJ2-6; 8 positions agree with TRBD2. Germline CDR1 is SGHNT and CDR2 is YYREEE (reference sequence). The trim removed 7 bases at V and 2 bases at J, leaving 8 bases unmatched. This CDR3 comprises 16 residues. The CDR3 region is CASGLREGPGANVLTF. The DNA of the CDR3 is TGTGCCAGCGGACTCCGGGAGGGCCCTGGGGCCAACGTCCTGACTTTC.

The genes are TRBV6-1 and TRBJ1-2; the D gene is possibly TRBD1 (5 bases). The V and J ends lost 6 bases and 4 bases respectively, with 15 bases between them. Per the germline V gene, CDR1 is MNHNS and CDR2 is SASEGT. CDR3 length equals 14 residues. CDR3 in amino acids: CASSPGTAPYGYTF. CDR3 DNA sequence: TGTGCCAGCAGCCCCGGGACGGCTCCCTATGGCTACACCTTC.

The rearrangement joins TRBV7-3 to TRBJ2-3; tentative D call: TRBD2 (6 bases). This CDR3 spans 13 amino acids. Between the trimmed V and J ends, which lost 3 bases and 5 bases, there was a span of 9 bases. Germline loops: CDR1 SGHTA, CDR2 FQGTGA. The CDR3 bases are TGTGCCAGCAGCTTCGGGGGTGGAGATACGCAGTATTTT. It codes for CASSFGGGDTQYF.

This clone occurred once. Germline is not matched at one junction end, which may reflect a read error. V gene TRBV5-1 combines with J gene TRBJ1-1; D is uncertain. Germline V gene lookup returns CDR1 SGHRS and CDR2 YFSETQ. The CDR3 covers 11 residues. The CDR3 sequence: CASSLAAKRFF. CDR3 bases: TGTGCCAGCAGCTTAGCTGCCAAGCGTTTCTTT. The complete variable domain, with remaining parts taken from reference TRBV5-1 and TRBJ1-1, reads KAGVTQTPRYLIKTRGQQVTLSCSPISGHRSVSWYQQTPGQGLQFLFEYFSETQRNKGNFPGRFSGRQFSNSRSEMNVSTLELGDSALYLCASSLAAKRFFGQGTRLTVV.

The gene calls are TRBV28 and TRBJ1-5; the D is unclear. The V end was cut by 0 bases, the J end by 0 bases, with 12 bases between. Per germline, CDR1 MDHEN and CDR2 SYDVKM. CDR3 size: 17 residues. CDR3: CASSLWLSYTSNQPQHF. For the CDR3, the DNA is TGTGCCAGCAGTTTATGGCTCAGTTATACTAGCAATCAGCCCCAGCATTTT.

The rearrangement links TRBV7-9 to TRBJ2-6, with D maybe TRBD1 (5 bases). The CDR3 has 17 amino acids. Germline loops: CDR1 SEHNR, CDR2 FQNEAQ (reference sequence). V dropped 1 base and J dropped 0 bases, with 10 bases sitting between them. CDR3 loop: CASSLVGPVSGANVLTF. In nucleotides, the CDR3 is TGTGCCAGCAGCTTAGTGGGGCCCGTCTCTGGGGCCAACGTCCTGACTTTC.

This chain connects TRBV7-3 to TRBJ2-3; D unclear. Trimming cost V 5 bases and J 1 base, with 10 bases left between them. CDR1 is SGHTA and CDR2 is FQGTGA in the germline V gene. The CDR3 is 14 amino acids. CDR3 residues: CASSPGRGTDTQYF. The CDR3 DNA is TGTGCCAGCAGCCCTGGCCGGGGCACAGATACGCAGTATTTT.

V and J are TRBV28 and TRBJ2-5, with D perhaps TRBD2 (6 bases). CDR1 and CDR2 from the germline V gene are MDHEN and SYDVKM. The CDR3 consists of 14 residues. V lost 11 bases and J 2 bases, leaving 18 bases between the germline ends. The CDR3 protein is CASTSGLRQETQYF. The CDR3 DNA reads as TGTGCCTCTACATCGGGACTCCGACAAGAGACCCAGTACTTC.

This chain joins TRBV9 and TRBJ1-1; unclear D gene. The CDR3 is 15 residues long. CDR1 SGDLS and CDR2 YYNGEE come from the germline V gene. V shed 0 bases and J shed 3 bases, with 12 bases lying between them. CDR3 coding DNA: TGTGCCAGCAGCGTAGGGCAGGCAACTTACACTGAAGCTTTCTTT. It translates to CASSVGQATYTEAFF.

CDR3 nucleotide sequence: TGCGCCAGCAGCCAAGGGGCTCGGACAGGGTCGTCGACTAATGAAAAACTGTTTTTT. Translated, it gives CASSQGARTGSSTNEKLFF. This sequence joins TRBV4-3 and TRBJ1-4, with 8 bases fitting TRBD1. In germline, CDR1 is LGHNA, CDR2 YSLEER. V lost 1 base and J lost 2; bases outside the gene matches: 12. This CDR3 contains 19 residues.

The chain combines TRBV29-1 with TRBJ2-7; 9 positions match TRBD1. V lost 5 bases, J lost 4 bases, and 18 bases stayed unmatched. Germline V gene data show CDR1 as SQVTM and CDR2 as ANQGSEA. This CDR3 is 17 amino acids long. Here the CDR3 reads CSVPGTGKGFWDYEQYF. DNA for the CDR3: TGCAGCGTTCCCGGGACAGGGAAAGGTTTTTGGGATTACGAGCAGTACTTC.

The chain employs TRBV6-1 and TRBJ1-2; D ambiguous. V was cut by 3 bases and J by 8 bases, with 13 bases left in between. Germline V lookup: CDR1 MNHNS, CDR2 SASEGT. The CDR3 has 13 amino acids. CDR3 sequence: CASSELPVGGYTF. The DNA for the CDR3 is TGTGCCAGCAGTGAGCTCCCGGTGGGGGGCTACACCTTC.

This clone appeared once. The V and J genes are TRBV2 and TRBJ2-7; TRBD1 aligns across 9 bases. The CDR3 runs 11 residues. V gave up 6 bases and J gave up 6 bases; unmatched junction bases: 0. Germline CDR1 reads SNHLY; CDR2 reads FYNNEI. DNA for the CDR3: TGTGCCAGCAGGGACAGGGGCGAGCAGTACTTC. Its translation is CASRDRGEQYF. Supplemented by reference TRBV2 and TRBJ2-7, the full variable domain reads EPEVTQTPSHQVTQMGQEVILRCVPISNHLYFYWYRQILGQKVEFLVSFYNNEISEKSEIFDDQFSVERPDGSNFTLKIRSTKLEDSAMYFCASRDRGEQYFGPGTRLTVT.

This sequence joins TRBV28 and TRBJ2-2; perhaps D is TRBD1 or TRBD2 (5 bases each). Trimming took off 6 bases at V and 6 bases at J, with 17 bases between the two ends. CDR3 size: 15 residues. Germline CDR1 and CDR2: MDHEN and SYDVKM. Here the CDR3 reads CASSIGDPGAGELFF. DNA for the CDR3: TGTGCCAGCAGCATAGGGGACCCCGGGGCCGGGGAGCTGTTTTTT.

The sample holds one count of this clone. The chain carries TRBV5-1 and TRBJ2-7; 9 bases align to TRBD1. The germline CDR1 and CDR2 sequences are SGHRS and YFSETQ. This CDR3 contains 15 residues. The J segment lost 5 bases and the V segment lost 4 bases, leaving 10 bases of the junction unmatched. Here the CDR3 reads CASSGTGTGRHEQYF. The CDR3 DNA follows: TGCGCCAGCAGCGGAACCGGGACAGGGCGCCACGAGCAGTACTTC.

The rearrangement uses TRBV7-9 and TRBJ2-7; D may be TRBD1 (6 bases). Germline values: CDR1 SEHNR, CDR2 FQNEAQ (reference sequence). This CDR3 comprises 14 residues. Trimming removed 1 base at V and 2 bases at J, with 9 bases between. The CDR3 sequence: CASSLERGTYEQYF. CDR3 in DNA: TGTGCCAGCAGCTTAGAAAGGGGGACCTACGAGCAGTACTTC.

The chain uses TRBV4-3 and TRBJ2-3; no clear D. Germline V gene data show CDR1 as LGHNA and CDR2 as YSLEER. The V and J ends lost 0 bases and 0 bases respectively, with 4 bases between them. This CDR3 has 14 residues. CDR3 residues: CASSQDGSTDTQYF. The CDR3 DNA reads TGCGCCAGCAGCCAAGACGGGAGCACAGATACGCAGTATTTT.

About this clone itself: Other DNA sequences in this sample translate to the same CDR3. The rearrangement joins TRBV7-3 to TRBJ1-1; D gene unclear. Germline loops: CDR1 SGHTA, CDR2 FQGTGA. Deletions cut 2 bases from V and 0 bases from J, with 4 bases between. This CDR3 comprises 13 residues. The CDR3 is CASSLSLNTEAFF. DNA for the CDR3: TGTGCCAGCAGCTTATCCCTGAACACTGAAGCTTTCTTT.

The CDR3 protein is CASSFGTSGRIAGELFF. The CDR3 DNA is TGTGCCAGCAGTTTCGGCACTAGCGGGAGGATTGCCGGGGAGCTGTTTTTT. The chain recombines TRBV28 with TRBJ2-2; 12 bases match TRBD2. This CDR3 has 17 residues. V shed 3 bases and J 6 bases; nucleotides not matched to a gene: 8. Germline V gene lookup returns CDR1 MDHEN and CDR2 SYDVKM.

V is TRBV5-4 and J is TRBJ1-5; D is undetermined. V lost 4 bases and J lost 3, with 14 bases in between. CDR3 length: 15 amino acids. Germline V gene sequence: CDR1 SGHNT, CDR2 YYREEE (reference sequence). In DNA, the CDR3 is TGTGCCAGCAGCCGGAACCCTTCTCCCAATCAGCCCCAGCATTTT. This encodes CASSRNPSPNQPQHF. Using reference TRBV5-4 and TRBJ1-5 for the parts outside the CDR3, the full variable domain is ETGVTQSPTHLIKTRGQQVTLRCSSQSGHNTVSWYQQALGQGPQFIFQYYREEENGRGNFPPRFSGLQFPNYSSELNVNALELDDSALYLCASSRNPSPNQPQHFGDGTRLSIL.

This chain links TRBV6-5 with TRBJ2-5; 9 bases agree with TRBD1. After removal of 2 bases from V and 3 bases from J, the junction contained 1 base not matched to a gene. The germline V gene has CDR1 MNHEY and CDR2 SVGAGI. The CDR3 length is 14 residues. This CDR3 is CASSYRDREETQYF. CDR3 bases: TGTGCCAGCAGTTACAGGGACAGGGAAGAGACCCAGTACTTC.